This T cell receptor beta chain was sequenced in a study of T cell changes during pregnancy in multiple sclerosis. Libraries were prepared by immunoSEQ multiplex PCR; TCRdb keeps only in-frame clonotypes and omits some of them. The sample holds 25,000 to 30,000 clones, about 92% seen once. Germline V lookup: CDR1 SNHLY, CDR2 FYNNEI. V gave up 6 bases and J gave up 2 bases; unmatched junction bases: 10. The CDR3 covers 17 residues. The chain uses TRBV2 and TRBJ2-5; 12 nucleotides line up with TRBD2. Sequencing used CD4+ T cells from peripheral blood mononuclear cells, obtained after pregnancy. The receptor comes from a female donor with multiple sclerosis, enrolled in a pregnancy study. The CDR3 DNA reads TGTGCCAGCAGGGAGAGGGAGCTAGCGGGGGGGCAAGAGACCCAGTACTTC. It translates to CASRERELAGGQETQYF.